Included here is one T cell receptor beta chain sequence, with context. Measured with immunoSEQ multiplex PCR; TCRdb has only the in-frame clones, and not every one. In the table there are more than 850,000 clones, around 82% of which are singletons. The sample is drawn from a study of shared clonotypes between healthy human individuals. Looked up from germline, CDR1 is LNHDA and CDR2 is SQIVND (reference sequence). Trimming took off 4 bases at V and 6 bases at J, with 6 bases between the two ends. This CDR3 contains 11 residues. The gene calls are TRBV19 and TRBJ1-1; unclear D gene. The sample taken for sequencing was memory CD4+ T cells from PBMCs. Subset here: CD45RA-negative fraction. The clonotype comes from a man younger than 30 in good health. Some clones in this sample may be carry-over from other donors' samples. CDR3 sequence reads: CASSKSAEAFF. The CDR3 coding sequence is TGTGCCAGTAGTAAGAGTGCTGAAGCTTTCTTT.